One sample yielded the 26 T cell receptor beta chains listed below, sequenced in a study of control samples from healthy donors and cancer patients. Profiled with immunoSEQ multiplex PCR; TCRdb holds only in-frame clones, not every one. The sample carries roughly 400,000 clones, 80% to 95% recorded once. Sequenced: PBMCs. The receptors originated from a man in his forties with head and neck cancer.

This chain joins TRBV28 and TRBJ2-3; no clear D gene. The CDR3 has 15 residues. V lost 4 bases to trimming and J lost 2 bases, with 13 bases between them. The germline CDR1 and CDR2 sequences are MDHEN and SYDVKM. The CDR3 spells CASSSPPTNTDTQYF. CDR3 coding DNA: TGTGCCAGCAGTTCCCCACCCACCAACACAGATACGCAGTATTTT.

Comments on this clone: No DNA is shown, since the ends of the CDR3 on it are uncertain; the CDR3 is the one TCRdb lists. The V gene is TRBV29-1, the J gene TRBJ1-1. Germline CDR1 and CDR2: SQVTM and ANQGSEA. Inclusive of both ends, the CDR3 amounts to 14 amino acids. Here the CDR3 reads CSSFGPGGDTEAFF.

This chain links TRBV12-3 or TRBV12-4 with TRBJ1-1; D remains unclear. V shed 1 base and J shed 4 bases, with 4 bases lying between them. The CDR3 is made up of 12 amino acids. The CDR3 sequence is CASSLGATEAFF. The CDR3 DNA is TGTGCCAGCAGTTTAGGGGCCACTGAAGCTTTCTTT.

V usage is TRBV27 and J usage is TRBJ2-7; D remains ambiguous. Germline V CDR1 and CDR2: MNHEY, SMNVEV (reference sequence). V was shortened by 4 bases and J by 6 bases, with 16 bases between the two germline ends. The CDR3 runs 14 residues. The CDR3 spells CASSSSRWMSEQYF. The CDR3 region has the DNA TGTGCCAGCAGTTCGAGTCGATGGATGTCCGAGCAGTACTTC.

This chain links TRBV7-9 with TRBJ2-2, with 9 bases that match TRBD1. CDR1 and CDR2 from the germline V gene are SEHNR and FQNEAQ (reference sequence). V gave up 5 bases and J gave up 5 bases; unmatched junction bases: 6. The CDR3 spans 15 residues. The CDR3 sequence is CASSPGQGGTGELFF. In nucleotides, the CDR3 is TGTGCCAGCAGCCCGGGACAGGGCGGGACCGGGGAGCTGTTTTTT.

The J gene is TRBJ2-7, the V gene TRBV10-2; TRBD2 matches at 8 bases. The CDR3 runs 15 residues. In germline, CDR1 is WSHSY, CDR2 SAAADI. V gave up 8 bases and J gave up 2 bases; unmatched junction bases: 11. CDR3 nucleotides: TGCGCCAGCGTTCCGAGTACGGGACTAGCCTACGAGCAGTACTTC. This sequence encodes CASVPSTGLAYEQYF.

For the CDR3, the DNA is TGTGCCAGCAGTGATCGGACAGGGTGGGGCAATCAGCCCCAGCATTTT. It is translated as CASSDRTGWGNQPQHF. The gene calls are TRBV2 and TRBJ1-5; TRBD1 aligns across 8 bases. CDR1 is SNHLY and CDR2 is FYNNEI in the germline V gene. V shed 3 bases, J shed 2 bases, and the junction held 6 bases outside the gene matches. The CDR3 consists of 16 residues.

Only a few counts were recorded for this clone. The V gene is TRBV5-6, the J gene TRBJ1-5; TRBD1 might be the D (6 bases). Germline CDR1 reads SGHDT; CDR2 reads YYEEEE. V lost 0 bases and J 0 bases, leaving 10 bases between the germline ends. The CDR3 sequence is 16 residues long. The CDR3: CASSLGGHLSNQPQHF. The CDR3 DNA is TGTGCCAGCAGCTTGGGGGGACACCTTAGCAATCAGCCCCAGCATTTT. The whole variable domain, remainder taken from reference TRBV5-6 and TRBJ1-5, is DAGVTQSPTHLIKTRGQQVTLRCSPKSGHDTVSWYQQALGQGPQFIFQYYEEEERQRGNFPDRFSGHQFPNYSSELNVNALLLGDSALYLCASSLGGHLSNQPQHFGDGTRLSIL.

The chain recombines TRBV10-3 with TRBJ1-1; D gene unclear. Germline CDR1 reads ENHRY; CDR2 reads SYGVKD. CDR3 length equals 11 residues. Trimming removed 6 bases at V and 7 bases at J, with 9 bases between. CDR3 in amino acids: CAISPGNEAFF. The DNA for the CDR3 is TGTGCCATCAGCCCCGGAAATGAAGCTTTCTTT.

This clone has just a few counts. V is TRBV30 and J is TRBJ2-7, with TRBD2 matching over 7 bases. The V gene's germline CDR1 is GTSNPN and CDR2 SVGIG (reference sequence). V was pared by 1 base and J by 0 bases, with 3 bases of the junction left unmatched. This CDR3 region has 14 residues. The CDR3 is CAWSAGGVSYEQYF. The CDR3 DNA reads TGTGCCTGGAGTGCGGGAGGCGTCTCCTACGAGCAGTACTTC.

The rearrangement joins TRBV7-3 to TRBJ2-1, with D possibly called TRBD1 or TRBD2 (7 bases each). Germline CDR1 SGHTA, CDR2 FQGTGA. This CDR3 comprises 15 residues. Trimming took off 1 base at V and 4 bases at J, with 11 bases between the two ends. The DNA for the CDR3 is TGTGCCAGCAGCTTAAGGGAGGGGGCTTACAATGAGCAGTTCTTC. Translation gives CASSLREGAYNEQFF.

This clone is a singleton in its sample. Other DNA sequences in the sample encode the same CDR3. This chain connects TRBV19 to TRBJ1-3; a possible D gene is TRBD1 (5 bases). CDR1 LNHDA and CDR2 SQIVND come from the germline V gene (reference sequence). The CDR3 extends over 12 amino acids. V dropped 4 bases and J dropped 4 bases, with 5 bases sitting between them. The chain's CDR3 is CASSTGGNTIYF. The CDR3 DNA sequence: TGTGCCAGTAGTACAGGGGGAAACACCATATATTTT.

This clone was found once. This same CDR3 is encoded by further DNA sequences in the sample. This chain joins TRBV12-3 or TRBV12-4 and TRBJ2-7, with D unresolved. This CDR3 has 12 residues. V gave up 3 bases and J gave up 1 base, with 4 bases separating them. CDR3 nucleotides: TGTGCCAGCAGTTTGGGGTCCTACGAGCAGTACTTC. Translation gives CASSLGSYEQYF.

The chain couples TRBV3-1 (or the pseudogene TRBV3-2) to TRBJ1-6; 10 nucleotides match TRBD1. The V gene's germline CDR1 is LGHDT and CDR2 YNNKEL (reference sequence). J gave up 9 bases and V 3 bases, and 2 bases lay outside the gene matches. The CDR3 is made up of 14 amino acids. The DNA for the CDR3 is TGTGCCAGCAGCCAGGGACAGGGGAGTTCACCCCTCCACTTT. It translates to CASSQGQGSSPLHF.

This chain connects TRBV7-9 to TRBJ1-1; 9 bases align to TRBD1. This CDR3 region has 15 residues. Germline CDR1 and CDR2: SEHNR and FQNEAQ (reference sequence). V dropped 7 bases and J dropped 1; count of bases not matched to a gene: 7. The CDR3 protein is CASKQGAGWNTEAFF. The CDR3 DNA reads TGTGCCAGCAAACAGGGGGCTGGATGGAACACTGAAGCTTTCTTT.

The rearrangement uses TRBV5-1 and TRBJ1-2; D not resolved. Trimming stripped 10 bases from V and 5 bases from J, with 18 bases between. There are 13 residues in the CDR3. CDR1 is SGHRS and CDR2 is YFSETQ in the germline V gene. CDR3 sequence: CALIREQFYGYTF. The CDR3, as DNA: TGCGCCCTTATTCGGGAACAGTTTTATGGCTACACCTTC.

The chain has TRBV6-1 and TRBJ2-7; D is undetermined. Trimming left V 2 bases short and J 3 bases short, with 14 bases between. The CDR3 spans 15 residues. CDR1 is MNHNS, CDR2 SASEGT, per germline. The CDR3 bases are TGTGCCAGCAGTGAACGAGCGCTTTGGGGCTACGAGCAGTACTTC. Protein: CASSERALWGYEQYF.

CDR3 region: CASSSSGGGGTEQYF. The CDR3 nucleotides read TGTGCCAGCAGCTCCTCCGGCGGCGGAGGGACCGAGCAGTACTTC. This chain uses TRBV11-2 with TRBJ2-7, with a weak D call TRBD2 (6 bases). There are 15 residues in the CDR3. Germline CDR1 reads SGHAT; CDR2 reads FQNNGV. Between the trimmed V and J ends, which lost 4 bases and 6 bases, there was a span of 19 bases.

The rearrangement links TRBV25-1 to TRBJ2-7; 9 nucleotides line up with TRBD1. CDR3 length: 14 amino acids. Trimming took 6 bases from V and 5 from J; bases not matched to a gene: 8. Germline CDR1 is MGHDK and CDR2 is SYGVNS. The CDR3 protein is CASSGTGPGDEQYF. CDR3 DNA: TGTGCCAGCAGCGGGACAGGGCCGGGCGACGAGCAGTACTTC.

The rearrangement uses TRBV28 and TRBJ1-2; D gene uncertain. Trimming took off 1 base at V and 9 bases at J, with 12 bases between the two ends. Germline CDR1 is MDHEN and CDR2 is SYDVKM. The CDR3 spans 13 residues. The CDR3 sequence: CASSLSTQRSYTF. The CDR3 DNA reads TGTGCCAGCAGTTTATCGACCCAAAGAAGCTACACCTTC.

The chain couples TRBV27 to TRBJ2-7; the D gene is possibly TRBD2 (6 bases). This CDR3 region has 14 residues. Germline CDR1 MNHEY, CDR2 SMNVEV (reference sequence). Trimming left V 6 bases short and J 5 bases short, with 17 bases between. Written as DNA, the CDR3 is TGTGCCAGCAGAGCCGGGGGAAAAATCAACGAGCAGTACTTC. This sequence encodes CASRAGGKINEQYF.

This clone has a single count. Other DNA sequences of this sample code for an identical CDR3. The chain employs TRBV7-2 and TRBJ2-1, with D unclear. V was trimmed by 5 bases and J by 2 bases, leaving 1 base between them. The CDR3 spans 11 residues. Germline V lookup: CDR1 SGHTA, CDR2 FQGNSA. CDR3 in amino acids: CASSPYNEQFF. In DNA form, the CDR3 reads TGTGCCAGCAGCCCCTACAATGAGCAGTTCTTC.

This chain connects TRBV3-1 (or the pseudogene TRBV3-2) to TRBJ2-2, with TRBD1 as a possible D gene (6 bases). From germline, CDR1 is LGHDT and CDR2 YNNKEL (reference sequence). The CDR3 sequence is 14 residues long. V was trimmed by 3 bases and J by 5 bases, leaving 10 bases between them. CDR3 DNA: TGTGCCAGCAGCCAGGACAGCTTAACCGGGGAGCTGTTTTTT. Translation gives CASSQDSLTGELFF.

The V call is TRBV7-6, the J call TRBJ2-1, with TRBD2 identical over 10 bases. The germline V gene has CDR1 SGHVS and CDR2 FNYEAQ. The ends lost 6 bases at V and 9 bases at J; junction bases unmatched: 11. This CDR3 has 15 amino acids. The CDR3 here is CASSQGPSGRREQFF. The CDR3 coding sequence is TGTGCCAGCAGTCAAGGACCTAGCGGGAGACGTGAGCAGTTCTTC. Using reference TRBV7-6 and TRBJ2-1 for the parts outside the CDR3, the full variable domain is GAGVSQSPRYKVTKRGQDVALRCDPISGHVSLYWYRQALGQGPEFLTYFNYEAQQDKSGLPNDRFSAERPEGSISTLTIQRTEQRDSAMYRCASSQGPSGRREQFFGPGTRLTVL.

The V and J genes are TRBV7-8 and TRBJ1-5; D ambiguous. The length of the CDR3 is 13 residues. Per the germline V gene, CDR1 is SGHVS and CDR2 is FQNEAQ. V lost 11 bases to trimming and J lost 0 bases, with 11 bases between them. CDR3 sequence: CASRQYSNQPQHF. CDR3 bases: TGTGCCTCGAGGCAGTATAGCAATCAGCCCCAGCATTTT.

Turning to this clone: The junction and the germline gene differ at one end; a read error may be behind it. V gene TRBV18 combines with J gene TRBJ2-7, with a tentative D call TRBD2 (6 bases). CDR3 size: 15 residues. The germline CDR1 and CDR2 sequences are KGHSH and LQKENI. As DNA, the CDR3 is TGTGCCAGCTCGCCAACCGGAGGGTACTCCAACGAGCAGTACTTC. Its translation is CASSPTGGYSNEQYF.